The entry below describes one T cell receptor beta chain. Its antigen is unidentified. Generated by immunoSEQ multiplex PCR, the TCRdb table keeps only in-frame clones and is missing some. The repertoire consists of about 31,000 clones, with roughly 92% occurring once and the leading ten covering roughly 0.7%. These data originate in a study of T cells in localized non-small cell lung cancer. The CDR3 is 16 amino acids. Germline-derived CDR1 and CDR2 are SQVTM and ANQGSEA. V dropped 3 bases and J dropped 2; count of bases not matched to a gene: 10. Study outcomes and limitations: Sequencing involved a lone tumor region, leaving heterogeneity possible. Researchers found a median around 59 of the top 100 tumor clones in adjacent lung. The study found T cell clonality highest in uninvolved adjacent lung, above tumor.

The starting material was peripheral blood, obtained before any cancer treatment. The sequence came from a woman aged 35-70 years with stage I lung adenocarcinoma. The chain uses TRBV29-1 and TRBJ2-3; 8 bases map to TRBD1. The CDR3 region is CSVDAPRGRPTDTQYF. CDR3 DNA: TGCAGCGTTGATGCCCCCAGGGGGCGGCCCACAGATACGCAGTATTTT.